The rows below give T cell receptor beta chains drawn from one sample of a study of blood T cell repertoires in COVID-19. Repertoires were generated with immunoSEQ multiplex PCR, while TCRdb's copy carries only in-frame clones and drops some. The table has about 440,000 clones, approximately 88% seen once. Sample: peripheral blood. These receptor sequences come from a woman between 50 and 59 years old with COVID-19, enrolled during active disease. Each CDR3 is given with its conserved first and last residue. A D gene is named only where the DNA matches it firmly. Expanded clones get a size class; other rows say once, few or many, or leave the size out.

J | length | size | D | V | DNA | CDR3
TRBJ2-3 | 13 | - | TRBD1 | TRBV6-5 | TGTGCCAGCAGCCAGGGGGCGAGAGATACGCAGTATTTT | CASSQGARDTQYF
TRBJ2-7 | 11 | - | - | TRBV29-1 | TGCAGCGTTGAATACAGCTACGAGCAGTACTTC | CSVEYSYEQYF
TRBJ1-1 | 13 | - | - | TRBV18 | TGTGCCAGCTCACCAAGGGAGCACACTGAAGCTTTCTTT | CASSPREHTEAFF
TRBJ2-1 | 13 | - | - | TRBV11-2 | TGTGCCAGCAGCCCCGCAGGGGCGGGCGAGCAGTTCTTC | CASSPAGAGEQFF
TRBJ2-3 | 14 | - | - | TRBV5-4 | TGTGCCAGCAGCTTGGGTATTCCCCCAGATACGCAGTATTTT | CASSLGIPPDTQYF
TRBJ2-2 | 14 | - | TRBD1 | TRBV5-6 | TGTGCCAGCAGCTGGGGACAGGGGAGCGGGGAGCTGTTTTTT | CASSWGQGSGELFF
TRBJ1-3 | 17 | - | TRBD1 | TRBV15 | TGTGCCACCAGCAGAAGCCGGGACAGGGGCAAGGGAAACACCATATATTTT | CATSRSRDRGKGNTIYF
TRBJ1-6 | 14 | - | - | TRBV19 | TGTGCCAGTAGACACCGGGGGGGGAATTCACCCCTCCACTTT | CASRHRGGNSPLHF
TRBJ1-3 | 15 | once | - | TRBV9 | TGTGCCAGCAGCGTAGGGGCCGGTACTGGAAACACCATATATTTT | CASSVGAGTGNTIYF
TRBJ1-5 | 16 | - | - | TRBV6-6 | TGTGCCAGCAGTTACAGGACTCTAAGAAGCAATCAGCCCCAGCATTTT | CASSYRTLRSNQPQHF
TRBJ2-7 | 15 | - | TRBD2 | TRBV9 | TGTGCCAGCAGCCCGATGGGGGGGGTAGGTCACGAGCAGTACTTC | CASSPMGGVGHEQYF
TRBJ2-3 | 15 | - | TRBD2 | TRBV5-4 | TGTGCCAGCCGGTCGACGGGGGGTTTGGCAGATACGCAGTATTTT | CASRSTGGLADTQYF
TRBJ2-7 | 13 | - | TRBD1 | TRBV5-6 | TGTGCCAGCAGCATCGGACAGGTTCCTCAGCAGTACTTC | CASSIGQVPQQYF
TRBJ2-3 | 16 | - | - | TRBV7-7 | TGTGCCAGCAGCCCCGGCCTCGGGCGGGAAACAGATACGCAGTATTTT | CASSPGLGRETDTQYF
TRBJ1-6 | 16 | - | - | TRBV6-5 | TGTGCCAGCAGTTACCAAAACCCAGGGAATAATTCACCCCTCCACTTT | CASSYQNPGNNSPLHF
TRBJ2-7 | 14 | - | TRBD2 | TRBV6-1 | TGTGCCAGCAGTGAAAGGCGGGGGTTCTACGAGCAGTACTTC | CASSERRGFYEQYF
TRBJ2-1 | 14 | - | TRBD1 | TRBV19 | TGTGCCAGTAGTATGGAGGAGACAGGGCGTGAGCAGTTCTTC | CASSMEETGREQFF
TRBJ2-2 | 15 | - | - | TRBV10-3 | TGTGCCATCAGTGGGGGGTTCGGGGAGGCCGGGGAGCTGTTTTTT | CAISGGFGEAGELFF
TRBJ1-2 | 19 | - | - | TRBV21-1 | TGTGCCAGCAGCAAAGTGAAGCACGATAAACAGGGAATAGACTATGGCTACACCTTC | CASSKVKHDKQGIDYGYTF
TRBJ1-1 | 15 | - | - | TRBV4-2 | TGTGCCAGCAGCCAAGAGTCCGTGCGGTTGGCTGAAGCTTTCTTT | CASSQESVRLAEAFF
TRBJ2-7 | 14 | - | TRBD1 | TRBV5-4 | TGTGCCAGTCGGGACCGGGACAGGGTCGGCGAGCAGTACTTC | CASRDRDRVGEQYF
TRBJ2-2 | 14 | - | - | TRBV7-8 | TGTGCCAGCAGCTCCGGGACATACACCGGGGAGCTGTTTTTT | CASSSGTYTGELFF
TRBJ1-2 | 10 | - | - | TRBV12-3/TRBV12-4 | TGTGCCCCCCGCGTGGGCGGCTACACCTTC | CAPRVGGYTF
TRBJ1-4 | 12 | - | - | TRBV19 | TGTGCCAGTAGTATCAGCGATGAAAAACTGTTTTTT | CASSISDEKLFF
TRBJ1-1 | 16 | - | - | TRBV5-5 | TGTGCCAGCAGCTGGGCGTACAGGGTGGGGAACACTGAAGCTTTCTTT | CASSWAYRVGNTEAFF